Listed below are T cell receptor beta chains from one sample, sequenced in a study of blood T cell repertoires in COVID-19. The data were produced by immunoSEQ multiplex PCR, yet TCRdb's version contains in-frame clones alone and is incomplete. Among a few hundred thousand clones listed, roughly 88% were seen once. Sequenced sample: peripheral blood. Receptors were obtained from a man aged 50-59 years with active or convalescent COVID-19. Both conserved end residues are part of each CDR3. The D gene is left open where the match is weak. Clone size is given for some rows only: seen once, a few or many times, or a class if the clone is expanded.

TRBV11-2	-	-	TRBJ2-1	TGTGCCAGCAGCTTAATCAGGGCTAATCTGTACAATGAGCAGTTCTTC	CASSLIRANLYNEQFF
TRBV10-1	-	-	TRBJ2-7	TGCGCCAGCAGTGAATGTAGGGATAGTCGGGGGGAGCAGTACTTC	CASSECRDSRGEQYF
TRBV9	-	-	TRBJ1-1	TGTGCCAGCAGCGTAGGGCAGGGAGGGACTGAAGCTTTCTTT	CASSVGQGGTEAFF
TRBV4-3	-	-	TRBJ1-3	TGCGCCAGCAGCCAAGATCAGGACAGCCTGATATATTTT	CASSQDQDSLIYF
TRBV7-9	-	-	TRBJ1-3	TGTGCCAGCAGCTCCTCGGGAGGAAACACCATATATTTT	CASSSSGGNTIYF
TRBV7-2	-	-	TRBJ2-7	TGTGCCAGCAGCATTAGGGGGGGCTACGAGCAGTACTTC	CASSIRGGYEQYF
TRBV9	-	-	TRBJ2-2	TGTGCCAGCAGCCTAACTAGTTCCGGGGAGCTGTTTTTT	CASSLTSSGELFF
TRBV4-3	once	-	TRBJ1-6	TGCGCCAGCAGCCAACTTCAGGGACCCCTCCACTTT	CASSQLQGPLHF
TRBV4-1	few	-	TRBJ1-1	TGCGCCAGCAGCGGGCCCCTGAGGAACACTGAAGCTTTCTTT	CASSGPLRNTEAFF
TRBV6-4	-	-	TRBJ1-1	TGTGCCAGCATTTCGACAGGCCCGAACACTGAAGCTTTCTTT	CASISTGPNTEAFF
TRBV19	-	TRBD1	TRBJ1-5	TGTGCCAGTAGTATAGATCCGGGACAGGGGGGTTCTGGGCGCAATCAGCCCCAGCATTTT	CASSIDPGQGGSGRNQPQHF
TRBV7-9	-	-	TRBJ2-7	TGTGCCAGCAGCCCCCGAGGACAGACCGAGCAGTACTTC	CASSPRGQTEQYF
TRBV5-6	-	TRBD2	TRBJ2-1	TGTGCCAGCAGCTTTGCACTAGCGGGGGTTGTTGAGCAGTTCTTC	CASSFALAGVVEQFF
TRBV6-2/TRBV6-3	once	TRBD1	TRBJ2-1	TGTGCCAGCAGTTATACGGGACAGACAAGCAATGAGCAGTTCTTC	CASSYTGQTSNEQFF
TRBV18	-	-	TRBJ1-4	TGTGCCAGCTCACCGGCAGGGACAACTAATGAAAAACTGTTTTTT	CASSPAGTTNEKLFF
TRBV11-2	-	-	TRBJ2-3	TGTGCCAGCAGCTTTGGGGGGACCGCTGCAGATACGCAGTATTTT	CASSFGGTAADTQYF
TRBV28	-	-	TRBJ1-4	TGTGCCAGCAGTTTTACCGGGACTCTGAATGAAAAACTGTTTTTT	CASSFTGTLNEKLFF
TRBV3-1/TRBV3-2	-	-	TRBJ1-1	TGTGCCAGCAGCCAGTACCGGGATCCCGGATCCCCTAATGTGAACACTGAAGCTTTCTTT	CASSQYRDPGSPNVNTEAFF
TRBV7-9	-	TRBD1	TRBJ2-3	TGTGCCAGCAGCTTTGAACAGGGGGCAAAAGATACGCAGTATTTT	CASSFEQGAKDTQYF
TRBV5-1	-	TRBD1	TRBJ2-5	TGCGCCAGCAGCTTTACCGACAGGGCCCAAGAGACCCAGTACTTC	CASSFTDRAQETQYF
TRBV6-5	-	TRBD2	TRBJ2-1	TGTGCCAGCAGTTACCTGAGCGGGGGGGCCTACAATGAGCAGTTCTTC	CASSYLSGGAYNEQFF
TRBV5-1	few	TRBD1	TRBJ2-7	TGCGCCAGCAGTACCAGGACAGGGAGCTCCTACGAGCAGTACTTC	CASSTRTGSSYEQYF
TRBV5-6	-	-	TRBJ1-5	TGTGCCAGCAGCTCGGGGTATCAGCCCCAGCATTTT	CASSSGYQPQHF
TRBV7-2	-	TRBD2	TRBJ2-1	TGTGCCAGCAGACAGACTAGCGGGGGATCCTACAATGAGCAGTTCTTC	CASRQTSGGSYNEQFF
TRBV7-2	-	TRBD2	TRBJ2-7	TGTGCCAGCAGCTTAGCGGCGGTAGCGGGAGCGAACCTACTCGAGCAGTACTTC	CASSLAAVAGANLLEQYF
TRBV7-9	-	TRBD1	TRBJ1-1	TGTGCCAGCAGCGTACAGGGGGTGGGAGGCACTGAAGCTTTCTTT	CASSVQGVGGTEAFF
TRBV7-3	-	TRBD2	TRBJ2-1	TGTGCCAGCAGCTTAGAGCGGGGCGGTTACAATGAGCAGTTCTTC	CASSLERGGYNEQFF
TRBV6-5	-	TRBD1	TRBJ1-1	TGTGCCAGCAGTTACTCGGGACAGTCTGACACTGAAGCTTTCTTT	CASSYSGQSDTEAFF
TRBV10-1	-	TRBD1	TRBJ2-7	TGCGCCAGCAGTGAAATCCGGGACAGTTCCGAGCAGTACTTC	CASSEIRDSSEQYF
TRBV6-1	-	-	TRBJ1-4	TGTGCCAGCAGTGAAACCAGGGGTTGGGGGCTAGGTGAAAAACTGTTTTTT	CASSETRGWGLGEKLFF
TRBV7-8	-	-	TRBJ1-2	TGTGCCAGCAGCTTGAGGGACTCGTCCTATGGCTACACCTTC	CASSLRDSSYGYTF
TRBV11-1	-	TRBD1	TRBJ1-2	TGTGCCAGCAGCTCCGGGACAGGGAACTATGGCTACACCTTC	CASSSGTGNYGYTF
TRBV18	-	TRBD1	TRBJ1-1	TGTGCCAGCTCGGAAGACAGGGAAGTGGCTTTCTTT	CASSEDREVAFF
TRBV18	few	TRBD1	TRBJ1-1	TGTGCCAGCTCAACGGAGAACAGGGGTCGAGCTTTCTTT	CASSTENRGRAFF
TRBV5-1	-	TRBD2	TRBJ2-7	TGCGCCAGCAGCGTAGCCGGACTAGCTAGGTACGAGCAGTACTTC	CASSVAGLARYEQYF
TRBV28	-	-	TRBJ2-6	TGTGCCCCCCTAGGTGGGGCCAACGTCCTGACTTTC	CAPLGGANVLTF
TRBV12-5	-	-	TRBJ1-6	TGTGCTAGTGGTTTGGACATAGAGGGATCCTCCTATAATTCACCCCTCCACTTT	CASGLDIEGSSYNSPLHF
TRBV9	-	-	TRBJ2-3	TGTGCCAGCAGCCAAACTACAGATACGCAGTATTTT	CASSQTTDTQYF
TRBV9	-	-	TRBJ1-6	TGTGCCAGCAGCTCCGGTGACAGCCAAACCTATAATTCACCCCTCCACTTT	CASSSGDSQTYNSPLHF
TRBV27	few	-	TRBJ2-7	TGTGCCAGCAGTTTATCAGGGGAGGTGATCGAGCAGTACTTC	CASSLSGEVIEQYF
TRBV19	-	TRBD2	TRBJ2-1	TGTGCCAGTTCAGGGCTAGCGGGAGAGGGGTATAATGAGCAGTTCTTC	CASSGLAGEGYNEQFF
TRBV28	-	TRBD1	TRBJ2-5	TGTGCCAGCAGACGCAGGACAGGGAGAGTGGAGACCCAGTACTTC	CASRRRTGRVETQYF
TRBV7-8	-	TRBD2	TRBJ2-3	TGTGCCAGCAGCCGAACGAGGGCAGGACTAGCTAGCTTGTATTTT	CASSRTRAGLASLYF
TRBV19	once	-	TRBJ1-2	TGTGCCAGTAGTAGATCGGCAGGATACTATGGCTACACCTTC	CASSRSAGYYGYTF
TRBV7-8	few	TRBD2	TRBJ2-7	TGTGCCAGCAGCTTTCAGGGTGGGACTAGCGGGAGTGGTTCCTACGAGCAGTACTTC	CASSFQGGTSGSGSYEQYF
TRBV10-3	few	-	TRBJ2-5	TGTGCCATCAGTGGATCCCCGGGGGAAAGGCTCACACAACGAGAGACCCAGTACTTC	CAISGSPGERLTQRETQYF
TRBV4-2	-	-	TRBJ1-4	TGTGCCAGCAGCCAGAATAGAAATGAAAAACTGTTTTTT	CASSQNRNEKLFF
TRBV29-1	-	-	TRBJ2-7	TGCAGCGTTGAGACAGGAAATAACTCCTACGAGCAGTACTTC	CSVETGNNSYEQYF
TRBV19	-	-	TRBJ1-5	TGTGCCAGTAGTATTGACAGATATAGCAATCAGCCCCAGCATTTT	CASSIDRYSNQPQHF
TRBV5-8	-	TRBD2	TRBJ2-1	TGTGCCAGCAGCCCACGAGCGGGGGGGCCTTACAATGAGCAGTTCTTC	CASSPRAGGPYNEQFF